This T cell receptor beta chain came from a study of radiotherapy plus CTLA-4 blockade in lung cancer. On the study more broadly: Objective responses were seen in under 20% of patients, disease control in about 30%. Overall study findings and caveats: The best predictor of response was reported to be early blood T cell clone dynamics, with interferon-beta. Radiotherapy with ipilimumab was followed by blood expansion of tumor-derived clones.

Each patient with chemo-refractory metastatic non-small-cell lung cancer was treated with focal radiation plus CTLA-4 blockade using ipilimumab. This clone was seen a handful of times. Its antigen is unknown. CDR3 length: 13 amino acids. CDR1 is ENHRY and CDR2 is SYGVKD in the germline V gene. Germline trimming cut 10 bases from V and 5 bases from J; bases unmatched to any gene: 6. Measured with immunoSEQ multiplex PCR; TCRdb has only the in-frame clones, and not every one. The sample has roughly 77,000 clones, roughly 80% seen once. This receptor was identified in a human donor with non-small cell lung cancer whose response to radiotherapy plus ipilimumab could not be evaluated. The specimen was peripheral blood, collected from a patient treated with radiotherapy plus ipilimumab. The V call is TRBV10-3, the J call TRBJ1-4, with 8 bases aligning to TRBD1. CDR3 sequence: CATDRTGNEKLFF. The CDR3, as DNA: TGTGCCACCGACCGGACAGGGAATGAAAAACTGTTTTTT.